Listed below are T cell receptor beta chains from one sample, sequenced in a study of T cell responses to AZD1222 COVID-19 vaccine. The data were produced by immunoSEQ multiplex PCR, yet TCRdb's version contains in-frame clones alone and is incomplete. The sample lists approximately 190,000 clones; 85% to 95% were seen once. The sample consisted of peripheral blood, taken on day 0 of AZD1222 vaccination. The receptors stem from an adult in good health. Both conserved end residues are part of each CDR3. The order of the fields is D gene, clone size, V gene, J gene, CDR3 DNA, CDR3 protein. The D gene is left open where the match is weak. Expanded clones get a size class; other rows say once, few or many, or leave the size out.

d_gene: .
abundance: .
v_gene: TRBV2
j_gene: TRBJ1-5
CDR3nt: TGTGCCAGCAGTGAAGCGGCGAGACAGCCCCAGCATTTT
CDR3aa: CASSEAARQPQHF

d_gene: .
abundance: .
v_gene: TRBV19
j_gene: TRBJ2-3
CDR3nt: TGTGCCAGTAGGGACGGCACAGATACGCAGTATTTT
CDR3aa: CASRDGTDTQYF

d_gene: .
abundance: .
v_gene: TRBV10-2
j_gene: TRBJ2-7
CDR3nt: TGCGCCAGCAGCCCATGGAGGTCCTACGAGCAGTACTTC
CDR3aa: CASSPWRSYEQYF

d_gene: TRBD1
abundance: .
v_gene: TRBV10-3
j_gene: TRBJ2-7
CDR3nt: TGTGCCATCAGGGTGGGACAGGGACACGAGCAGTACTTC
CDR3aa: CAIRVGQGHEQYF

d_gene: .
abundance: .
v_gene: TRBV5-6
j_gene: TRBJ1-2
CDR3nt: TGTGCCAGCAGCTCGACAGGATTCCGCTATGGCTACACCTTC
CDR3aa: CASSSTGFRYGYTF

d_gene: TRBD1
abundance: .
v_gene: TRBV7-8
j_gene: TRBJ1-3
CDR3nt: TGTGCCAGCAGCACTCCGGGACAGGGGGTTGGAAACACCATATATTTT
CDR3aa: CASSTPGQGVGNTIYF

d_gene: TRBD1
abundance: .
v_gene: TRBV19
j_gene: TRBJ1-4
CDR3nt: TGTGCCAGTAATTCCCGACAGGGGGTTGGTGAAAAACTGTTTTTT
CDR3aa: CASNSRQGVGEKLFF

d_gene: .
abundance: once
v_gene: TRBV24-1
j_gene: TRBJ2-2
CDR3nt: TGTGCCACCAGTGTCAAGAACACCGGGGAGCTGTTTTTT
CDR3aa: CATSVKNTGELFF

d_gene: .
abundance: .
v_gene: TRBV9
j_gene: TRBJ1-2
CDR3nt: TGTGCCAGCAGCGGAGGGGGATCGGAGGGCTACACCTTC
CDR3aa: CASSGGGSEGYTF

d_gene: TRBD2
abundance: .
v_gene: TRBV5-1
j_gene: TRBJ2-3
CDR3nt: TGCGCCAGCAGCTTTCGGGGGGGGGCCTCAGATACGCAGTATTTT
CDR3aa: CASSFRGGASDTQYF

d_gene: .
abundance: .
v_gene: TRBV6-2/TRBV6-3
j_gene: TRBJ1-5
CDR3nt: TGTGCCAGCAGTTACGGGTTCCCCCAGCCCCAGCATTTT
CDR3aa: CASSYGFPQPQHF

d_gene: .
abundance: .
v_gene: TRBV7-9
j_gene: TRBJ2-1
CDR3nt: TGTGCCAGCAGCGAGGGGACGTACAATGAGCAGTTCTTC
CDR3aa: CASSEGTYNEQFF

d_gene: .
abundance: once
v_gene: TRBV19
j_gene: TRBJ1-5
CDR3nt: TGTGCCAGTAGTAACTTTGGCGGTCAGCCCCAGCATTTT
CDR3aa: CASSNFGGQPQHF

d_gene: .
abundance: .
v_gene: TRBV11-2
j_gene: TRBJ1-1
CDR3nt: TGTGCCAGCAGCTTTCCCGGCGATTCCACTGAAGCTTTCTTT
CDR3aa: CASSFPGDSTEAFF

d_gene: TRBD2
abundance: .
v_gene: TRBV2
j_gene: TRBJ2-3
CDR3nt: TGTGCCAGCAGTGCTAGCGGGGGGTACACAGATACGCAGTATTTT
CDR3aa: CASSASGGYTDTQYF

d_gene: .
abundance: .
v_gene: TRBV27
j_gene: TRBJ1-1
CDR3nt: TGTGCCAGCAGTTGGACGGGGGACTTTGAAGCTTTCTTT
CDR3aa: CASSWTGDFEAFF

d_gene: .
abundance: .
v_gene: TRBV5-1
j_gene: TRBJ1-2
CDR3nt: TGCGCCAGCAGCTTCGGACAGAGCCTCTCATTTGGCTACACCTTC
CDR3aa: CASSFGQSLSFGYTF

d_gene: .
abundance: once
v_gene: TRBV27
j_gene: TRBJ1-5
CDR3nt: TGTGCCAGCAGTTTAGTTGGTTCTTTTGGGGGCTTTGACAATCAGCCCCAGCATTTT
CDR3aa: CASSLVGSFGGFDNQPQHF

d_gene: TRBD1
abundance: .
v_gene: TRBV5-1
j_gene: TRBJ1-1
CDR3nt: TGCGCCAGCAGCCTGGCGGACAGGGCCTTTTCTGAAGCTTTCTTT
CDR3aa: CASSLADRAFSEAFF

d_gene: .
abundance: .
v_gene: TRBV5-4
j_gene: TRBJ2-7
CDR3nt: TGTGCCAGCAGCTACGCCGGTTCTGGTTACGAGCAGTACTTC
CDR3aa: CASSYAGSGYEQYF

d_gene: .
abundance: few
v_gene: TRBV5-1
j_gene: TRBJ1-1
CDR3nt: TGCGCCAGCAGCGTGCAGGGGCATGAAGGGACTGAAGCTTTCTTT
CDR3aa: CASSVQGHEGTEAFF

d_gene: TRBD1
abundance: once
v_gene: TRBV6-1
j_gene: TRBJ1-6
CDR3nt: TGTGCCAGCAGTGCCAGACAGGGCCCCTATAATTCACCCCTCCACTTT
CDR3aa: CASSARQGPYNSPLHF

d_gene: .
abundance: .
v_gene: TRBV7-9
j_gene: TRBJ2-7
CDR3nt: TGTGCCAGCAGCTTAGCCCTACGGGGGATCTGGGGCGAGCAGTACTTC
CDR3aa: CASSLALRGIWGEQYF

d_gene: TRBD1
abundance: .
v_gene: TRBV7-3
j_gene: TRBJ2-1
CDR3nt: TGTGCCAGCAGCTTATGGGGACAGGGCAATGAGCAGTTCTTC
CDR3aa: CASSLWGQGNEQFF

d_gene: .
abundance: .
v_gene: TRBV7-2
j_gene: TRBJ2-1
CDR3nt: TGTGCCAGCAGCTTAGCGACTAAAGGAAATGAGCAGTTCTTC
CDR3aa: CASSLATKGNEQFF

d_gene: .
abundance: .
v_gene: TRBV9
j_gene: TRBJ2-3
CDR3nt: TGTGCCAGCAGTCTCCAAGGCTCACCGGCAGATACGCAGTATTTT
CDR3aa: CASSLQGSPADTQYF

d_gene: .
abundance: .
v_gene: TRBV10-3
j_gene: TRBJ1-1
CDR3nt: TGTGCCATCAGTCCGCGGCAGGGGAACACTGAAGCTTTCTTT
CDR3aa: CAISPRQGNTEAFF

d_gene: .
abundance: .
v_gene: TRBV3-1/TRBV3-2
j_gene: TRBJ1-2
CDR3nt: TGTGCCAGCAGCCAAGCTCCGGGACGCAGGCGCTACACCTTC
CDR3aa: CASSQAPGRRRYTF

d_gene: TRBD1
abundance: once
v_gene: TRBV28
j_gene: TRBJ1-5
CDR3nt: TGTGCCAGCAGCCCTAGGACAGGGGGTGATCAGCCCCAGCATTTT
CDR3aa: CASSPRTGGDQPQHF

d_gene: .
abundance: .
v_gene: TRBV19
j_gene: TRBJ2-2
CDR3nt: TGTGCCAGTAGTATCCCGGGGGCCCCCACCGGGGAGCTGTTTTTT
CDR3aa: CASSIPGAPTGELFF

d_gene: .
abundance: once
v_gene: TRBV5-6
j_gene: TRBJ1-5
CDR3nt: TGTGCCAGCAGCTTGGGGCATAGCAATCAGCCCCAGCATTTT
CDR3aa: CASSLGHSNQPQHF

d_gene: .
abundance: few
v_gene: TRBV10-2
j_gene: TRBJ2-1
CDR3nt: TGCGCCAGCAGTGAGTCCCGGGGGGCCTCCAATGAGCAGTTCTTC
CDR3aa: CASSESRGASNEQFF

d_gene: .
abundance: .
v_gene: TRBV6-2/TRBV6-3
j_gene: TRBJ2-7
CDR3nt: TGTGCCAGCAGTTATGCCCAGCAGGGTGAGCGCGAGCAGTACTTC
CDR3aa: CASSYAQQGEREQYF

d_gene: .
abundance: .
v_gene: TRBV19
j_gene: TRBJ1-2
CDR3nt: TGTGCCAGTAGTATCCGGGGAGTCGGCTACACCTTC
CDR3aa: CASSIRGVGYTF

d_gene: .
abundance: once
v_gene: TRBV11-2
j_gene: TRBJ1-2
CDR3nt: TGTGCCAGCAGCCCCTCAGCGACCGGGAGGTATGGCTACACCTTC
CDR3aa: CASSPSATGRYGYTF

d_gene: .
abundance: .
v_gene: TRBV6-5
j_gene: TRBJ2-6
CDR3nt: TGTGCCAGCCGTCTTGTGAACTCTGGGGCCAACGTCCTGACTTTC
CDR3aa: CASRLVNSGANVLTF

d_gene: .
abundance: .
v_gene: TRBV12-3/TRBV12-4
j_gene: TRBJ2-3
CDR3nt: TGTGCCAGCAGTTCCAACACAGATACGCAGTATTTT
CDR3aa: CASSSNTDTQYF

d_gene: TRBD1
abundance: .
v_gene: TRBV27
j_gene: TRBJ1-5
CDR3nt: TGTGCCAGCAGTTTTACAGGGGGACAGCCCCAGCATTTT
CDR3aa: CASSFTGGQPQHF

d_gene: .
abundance: .
v_gene: TRBV6-5
j_gene: TRBJ1-6
CDR3nt: TGTGCCAGCAAGACAGAATATAATTCACCCCTCCACTTT
CDR3aa: CASKTEYNSPLHF

d_gene: .
abundance: .
v_gene: TRBV6-1
j_gene: TRBJ1-5
CDR3nt: TGTGCCAGCAGTGAAGCCGCGGGGAATCAGCCCCAGCATTTT
CDR3aa: CASSEAAGNQPQHF

d_gene: .
abundance: many
v_gene: TRBV14
j_gene: TRBJ1-6
CDR3nt: TGTGCCAGCAGCTCCTATAATTCACCCCTCCACTTT
CDR3aa: CASSSYNSPLHF

d_gene: .
abundance: .
v_gene: TRBV6-5
j_gene: TRBJ1-6
CDR3nt: TGTGCCAGCCAGAGGGAGTCCTATAATTCACCCCTCCACTTT
CDR3aa: CASQRESYNSPLHF

d_gene: TRBD1
abundance: .
v_gene: TRBV15
j_gene: TRBJ2-7
CDR3nt: TGTGCCACCAGCAGAGACGGGACAGGGGTGTACGAGCAGTACTTC
CDR3aa: CATSRDGTGVYEQYF

d_gene: TRBD1
abundance: .
v_gene: TRBV6-5
j_gene: TRBJ2-1
CDR3nt: TGTGCCAGCAGTTACTCGACAGGGGGCGGACAAGAGCAGTTCTTC
CDR3aa: CASSYSTGGGQEQFF

d_gene: .
abundance: .
v_gene: TRBV5-1
j_gene: TRBJ1-1
CDR3nt: TGCGCCAGCAGCTTGTCTACAGCGCCAAGGTTTGAAGCTTTCTTT
CDR3aa: CASSLSTAPRFEAFF

d_gene: .
abundance: .
v_gene: TRBV9
j_gene: TRBJ1-6
CDR3nt: TGTGCCAGCAGCGGTCCGGGACGGTATAATTCACCCCTCCACTTT
CDR3aa: CASSGPGRYNSPLHF

d_gene: TRBD1
abundance: .
v_gene: TRBV9
j_gene: TRBJ1-3
CDR3nt: TGTGCCAGCAGCGTAGGAGGGGGCCCTGGAAACACCATATATTTT
CDR3aa: CASSVGGGPGNTIYF

d_gene: TRBD1
abundance: .
v_gene: TRBV18
j_gene: TRBJ1-1
CDR3nt: TGTGCCAGCTCAACTGGGACAGGCCTGGGGGCTGAAGCTTTCTTT
CDR3aa: CASSTGTGLGAEAFF